A single sample is the source of the 13 T cell receptor beta chains below, sequenced in a study of CD8 T cells in ankylosing spondylitis. MiXCR, run by TCRdb on the 5' RACE reads, gives a single entry per CDR3 protein. The sample lists approximately 350,000 distinct CDR3 sequences; 20% were seen once. The sample was blood, either unsorted or a sorted T cell fraction (not recorded which). The origin of the receptors is a male donor with ankylosing spondylitis or in good health (not recorded which).

The CDR3 DNA reads TGTGCCGGGTGGACAGGGGGCGCCTACGAGCAGTACTTC. This codes for CAGWTGGAYEQYF. V gene TRBV30 combines with J gene TRBJ2-7; TRBD1 aligns across 11 bases. CDR1 is GTSNPN, CDR2 SVGIG, per germline (reference sequence). With 8 bases clipped from V and 2 bases from J, the junction kept 5 bases outside the gene matches. The CDR3 runs to 13 residues.

This chain uses TRBV14 with TRBJ2-7; D ambiguous. Germline lookup yields CDR1 SGHDN and CDR2 FVKESK. Trimming took off 4 bases at V and 7 bases at J, with 14 bases between the two ends. The CDR3 runs to 13 residues. The CDR3 protein is CASSPPAFEEQYF. Written as DNA, the CDR3 is TGTGCCAGCAGCCCCCCCGCCTTTGAGGAGCAGTACTTC. Full variable domain (outside the CDR3, taken from reference TRBV14 and TRBJ2-7): EAGVTQFPSHSVIEKGQTVTLRCDPISGHDNLYWYRRVMGKEIKFLLHFVKESKQDESGMPNNRFLAERTGGTYSTLKVQPAELEDSGVYFCASSPPAFEEQYFGPGTRLTVT.

There are a few counts of this clonotype. This rearrangement joins TRBV6-5 to TRBJ1-6; 7 nucleotides match TRBD1. Germline-derived CDR1 and CDR2 are MNHEY and SVGAGI. J lost 4 bases, V lost 0 bases, and 6 bases had no gene match. The length of the CDR3 is 17 residues. In nucleotides, the CDR3 is TGTGCCAGCAGTTACTCTTCGGGACAGAGATATAATTCACCCCTCCACTTT. It codes for CASSYSSGQRYNSPLHF.

J is TRBJ2-3 and V is TRBV7-9; D is undetermined. The CDR3 is made up of 15 amino acids. With 3 bases removed from V and 4 bases from J, the gap between germline ends came to 14 bases. Germline values: CDR1 SEHNR, CDR2 FQNEAQ (reference sequence). The CDR3 spells CASSFQTSGSDTQYF. The CDR3 DNA sequence: TGTGCCAGCAGCTTCCAGACTTCAGGATCAGATACGCAGTATTTT.

This clonotype has a handful of counts. The chain links TRBV20-1 to TRBJ2-6; no reliable D call. The CDR3 contains 15 residues. Germline V gene data show CDR1 as DFQATT and CDR2 as SNEGSKA (reference sequence). V was trimmed by 0 bases and J by 0 bases, leaving 6 bases between them. The CDR3 loop reads CSARDYISGANVLTF. The CDR3 nucleotides are TGCAGTGCTAGAGACTATATCTCTGGGGCCAACGTCCTGACTTTC.

This clonotype was observed a handful of times. The genes are TRBV7-9 and TRBJ2-5, with a possible D match to TRBD1 (6 bases). The CDR3 extends over 14 amino acids. The V and J ends lost 10 bases and 1 base respectively, with 16 bases between them. Germline assignment: CDR1 SEHNR and CDR2 FQNEAQ (reference sequence). The CDR3 DNA reads as TGTGCCATCGCCCCAGGGGTGGCCCAAGAGACCCAGTACTTC. It is translated as CAIAPGVAQETQYF.

This clonotype appeared many times. V and J are TRBV12-3 or TRBV12-4 and TRBJ2-3; 7 bases map to TRBD1. V shed 5 bases and J 6 bases; nucleotides not matched to a gene: 5. The CDR3 is 13 amino acids. In nucleotides, the CDR3 is TGTGCCAGCAGTCCTAACAGGGGCGATACGCAGTATTTT. Protein product: CASSPNRGDTQYF.

This clonotype has only a few counts. The V call is TRBV27, the J call TRBJ2-1, with a tentative D call TRBD1 (5 bases). V was shortened by 4 bases and J by 0 bases, with 13 bases between the two germline ends. CDR3 length: 16 residues. Looked up from germline, CDR1 is MNHEY and CDR2 is SMNVEV (reference sequence). As DNA, the CDR3 is TGTGCCAGCAGTTCGGAAACAGGAGTCTCCTACAATGAGCAGTTCTTC. Its translation: CASSSETGVSYNEQFF.

The chain couples TRBV20-1 to TRBJ2-2, with TRBD1 identical over 8 bases. This CDR3 comprises 15 residues. V dropped 3 bases and J dropped 2; count of bases not matched to a gene: 5. CDR1 and CDR2 from the germline V gene are DFQATT and SNEGSKA (reference sequence). The CDR3, as DNA: TGCAGTGCTAGGGAGGCAGGGGGCAACACCGGGGAGCTGTTTTTT. Its translation is CSAREAGGNTGELFF.

This clonotype has a handful of counts. This sequence joins TRBV9 and TRBJ2-1; 7 bases line up with TRBD1. The CDR3 runs to 16 residues. In germline, CDR1 is SGDLS, CDR2 YYNGEE. Trimming took 2 bases from V and 4 from J; bases not matched to a gene: 9. The CDR3 bases are TGTGCCAGCAGCGTCCCCCCCGGGACAGCGTACAATGAGCAGTTCTTC. Translating gives CASSVPPGTAYNEQFF. Full variable domain (rest looked up from reference TRBV9 and TRBJ2-1): DSGVTQTPKHLITATGQRVTLRCSPRSGDLSVYWYQQSLDQGLQFLIQYYNGEERAKGNILERFSAQQFPDLHSELNLSSLELGDSALYFCASSVPPGTAYNEQFFGPGTRLTVL.

J is TRBJ2-1 and V is TRBV5-6; D not certain. V dropped 3 bases and J dropped 6 bases, with 7 bases sitting between them. Germline V gene lookup returns CDR1 SGHDT and CDR2 YYEEEE. CDR3 length equals 12 residues. The CDR3 protein is CASSSDANEQFF. The CDR3 DNA sequence: TGTGCCAGCAGCTCGGACGCCAATGAGCAGTTCTTC.

This rearrangement joins TRBV7-6 to TRBJ1-1; no definite D call. There are 16 residues in the CDR3. Trimming removed 5 bases at V and 1 base at J, with 17 bases between. Germline V gene lookup returns CDR1 SGHVS and CDR2 FNYEAQ. CDR3 DNA: TGTGCCAGCAGCCCCTGGGAGGGAGGAAAGAACACTGAAGCTTTCTTT. It yields the protein CASSPWEGGKNTEAFF.

The chain couples TRBV4-2 to TRBJ2-1, with D tentatively TRBD1 or TRBD2 (5 bases each). V was pared by 1 base and J by 8 bases, with 15 bases between. Germline-derived CDR1 and CDR2 are LGHNA and YNFKEQ. The CDR3 contains 15 residues. CDR3 nucleotide sequence: TGTGCCAGCAGCCAAGGAGGTGGGGGTCGCGATGAGCAGTTCTTC. Residues: CASSQGGGGRDEQFF.